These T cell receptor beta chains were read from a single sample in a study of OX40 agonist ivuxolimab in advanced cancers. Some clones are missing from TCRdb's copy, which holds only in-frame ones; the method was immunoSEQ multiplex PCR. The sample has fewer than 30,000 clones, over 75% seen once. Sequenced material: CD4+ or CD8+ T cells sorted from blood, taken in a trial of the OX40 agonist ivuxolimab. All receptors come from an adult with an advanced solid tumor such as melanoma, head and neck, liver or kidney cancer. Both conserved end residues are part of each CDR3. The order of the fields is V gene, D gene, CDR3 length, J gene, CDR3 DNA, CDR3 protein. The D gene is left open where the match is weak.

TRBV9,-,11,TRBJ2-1,TGTGCCAGCAGCGTAGACAATGAGCAGTTCTTC,CASSVDNEQFF
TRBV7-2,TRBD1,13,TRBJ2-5,TGTGCCAGCAACAGGGGGGTAGGGGAGACCCAGTACTTC,CASNRGVGETQYF
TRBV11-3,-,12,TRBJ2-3,TGTGCCAGCTCTGGGATCGCCGCTACGCAGTATTTT,CASSGIAATQYF
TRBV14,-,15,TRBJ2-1,TGTGCCAGCAGCCAAGGGCAGGGGACCTACAATGAGCAGTTCTTC,CASSQGQGTYNEQFF
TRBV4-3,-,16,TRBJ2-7,TGCGCCAGCAGCCAAGATCAGGGGGGCCCAACCTACGAGCAGTACTTC,CASSQDQGGPTYEQYF
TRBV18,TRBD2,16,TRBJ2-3,TGTGCCAGCTCAGTCCCCCCCCTAGCGGGGGCAGATACGCAGTATTTT,CASSVPPLAGADTQYF
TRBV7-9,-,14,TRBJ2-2,TGTGCCAGCAGCTCGCGAGACGGGACCGGGGAGCTGTTTTTT,CASSSRDGTGELFF
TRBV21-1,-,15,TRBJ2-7,TGTGCCAGCAGCAAGCTCGGGAGGTTTGGCTACGAGCAGTACTTC,CASSKLGRFGYEQYF
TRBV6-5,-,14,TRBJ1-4,TGTGCCAGCAGTTACTCGGGCCGAGGGGAAAAACTGTTTTTT,CASSYSGRGEKLFF
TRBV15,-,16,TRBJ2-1,TGTGCCACCAGCAGAGTCGGGGGCCTAGGCTACAATGAGCAGTTCTTC,CATSRVGGLGYNEQFF
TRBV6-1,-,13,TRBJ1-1,TGTGCCAGCAGCCTTGCTACGGGTCATGAAGCTTTCTTT,CASSLATGHEAFF